Presented here are 20 T cell receptor beta chains from one specimen sequenced in a study of molecular identifiers for immune sequencing clone quantification. Via MiXCR, TCRdb re-called the PCR reads, giving one row per CDR3 protein. The sample has around 480,000 distinct CDR3 sequences; 20% to 25% are singletons. The sample taken for sequencing was naive CD8+ T cells from blood, with Jurkat cell RNA spiked in. Subset: FACS-sorted CD8+CD4-CCR7+CD45RA+ naive T cells. The source is a human donor in good health. Some libraries in this study had Jurkat cell RNA spiked in.

With respect to this clonotype: Just one base apart from a much larger clone, this may be a read error. The genes are TRBV30 and TRBJ1-5; D is unclear. V was cut by 5 bases and J by 4 bases, with 12 bases left in between. The CDR3 sequence is 13 residues long. The germline CDR1 and CDR2 sequences are GTSNPN and SVGIG (reference sequence). CDR3 residues: CAWGDLGNQPQHF. DNA of the CDR3: TGTGCCTGGGGTGACCTGGGAAATCAGCCCCAGCATTTT.

The chain recombines TRBV19 with TRBJ2-7; 10 nucleotides match TRBD1. The CDR3 has 15 amino acids. CDR1 LNHDA and CDR2 SQIVND come from the germline V gene (reference sequence). J gave up 2 bases and V 3 bases, and 4 bases lay outside the gene matches. CDR3 nucleotides: TGTGCCAGTAGTATTACCGGGACAGGGGCCTACGAGCAGTACTTC. Translated: CASSITGTGAYEQYF.

This chain connects TRBV28 to TRBJ2-7; D might be TRBD1 or TRBD2, each matching 7 bases. Germline V gene sequence: CDR1 MDHEN, CDR2 SYDVKM. This CDR3 has 14 residues. V was shortened by 8 bases and J by 6 bases, with 20 bases between the two germline ends. As DNA, the CDR3 is TGTGCCAGCCTAAGCTGGGAGGGGGCTGTCGAGCAGTACTTC. The encoded protein is CASLSWEGAVEQYF.

With respect to this clonotype: Germline is not matched at one junction end, which may reflect a read error. The rearrangement uses TRBV5-3 and TRBJ1-6; tentative D call: TRBD1 (6 bases). TRBV5-3 is filed as an ORF, its function uncertain. The CDR3 extends over 14 amino acids. The CDR3 spells CASIPGEYNPPLHF. The CDR3 DNA follows: TGTGCCAGCATCCCAGGGGAGTATAATCCACCCCTCCACTTT.

The chain employs TRBV7-9 and TRBJ2-5; TRBD1 is a possible D gene (5 bases). This CDR3 is built from 16 residues. The germline CDR1 and CDR2 sequences are SEHNR and FQNEAQ (reference sequence). Trimming removed 3 bases from V and 3 bases from J, with 17 bases in between. The CDR3 nucleotides read TGTGCCAGCAGCTTCGGTCCCCCAGGGTTTGAAGAGACCCAGTACTTC. Translating it yields CASSFGPPGFEETQYF. The full variable domain, completed using reference TRBV7-9 and TRBJ2-5, is DTGVSQNPRHKITKRGQNVTFRCDPISEHNRLYWYRQTLGQGPEFLTYFQNEAQLEKSRLLSDRFSAERPKGSFSTLEIQRTEQGDSAMYLCASSFGPPGFEETQYFGPGTRLLVL.

This clonotype was seen a handful of times. J is TRBJ2-7 and V is TRBV7-8; no reliable D call. V was clipped by 3 bases and J by 2 bases, with 8 bases between them. The CDR3 runs to 13 residues. In germline, CDR1 is SGHVS, CDR2 FQNEAQ. CDR3 sequence: CASSFDTAYEQYF. The CDR3 DNA reads TGTGCCAGCAGCTTTGACACGGCCTACGAGCAGTACTTC.

This clonotype was observed at least ten times. The chain employs TRBV28 and TRBJ2-6; no clear D. The CDR3 runs 13 residues. The V gene lost 2 bases and the J gene lost 3 bases, with 2 bases spanning the gap. Germline lookup yields CDR1 MDHEN and CDR2 SYDVKM. CDR3 coding DNA: TGTGCCAGCAGTTTACGTGGGGCCAACGTCCTGACTTTC. It specifies CASSLRGANVLTF.

The V call is TRBV2, the J call TRBJ2-6; D is unresolved. The CDR3 contains 18 residues. Looked up from germline, CDR1 is SNHLY and CDR2 is FYNNEI. V was pared by 1 base and J by 0 bases, with 13 bases between. The CDR3 loop reads CASSEGVVRVSGANVLTF. CDR3 DNA: TGTGCCAGCAGTGAAGGGGTCGTTCGGGTCTCTGGGGCCAACGTCCTGACTTTC.

This clonotype was picked up a small number of times. J is TRBJ2-3 and V is TRBV11-2, with D hard to call. The CDR3 extends over 16 amino acids. Germline assignment: CDR1 SGHAT and CDR2 FQNNGV. V dropped 4 bases and J dropped 0 bases, with 14 bases sitting between them. The CDR3 region has the DNA TGTGCCAGCAGCTGGGGATGGGCCCCAAGCACAGATACGCAGTATTTT. This encodes CASSWGWAPSTDTQYF.

The chain couples TRBV4-1 to TRBJ1-2; 8 nucleotides line up with TRBD1. From germline, CDR1 is MGHRA and CDR2 YSYEKL. With 2 bases clipped from V and 7 bases from J, the junction kept 9 bases outside the gene matches. The CDR3 runs 15 residues. The CDR3, as DNA: TGCGCCAGCAGCCAAATGCGGGACAGGTCATCTGGCTACACCTTC. Amino acid sequence: CASSQMRDRSSGYTF.

This chain connects TRBV25-1 to TRBJ2-3, with 9 bases identical to TRBD2. Germline loops: CDR1 MGHDK, CDR2 SYGVNS. CDR3 size: 15 residues. Losses at the gene ends were 6 bases for V and 9 bases for J; bases not matched to a gene: 13. The CDR3 sequence: CASSATSGAAGTQYF. CDR3 coding DNA: TGTGCCAGCAGCGCGACTAGCGGAGCAGCAGGGACGCAGTATTTT.

This clonotype came up a few times. The chain is built from TRBV6-6 and TRBJ2-1, with a weak D call TRBD2 (7 bases). V was clipped by 7 bases and J by 2 bases, with 21 bases between them. The CDR3 covers 17 residues. From germline, CDR1 is MNHNY and CDR2 SVGAGI (reference sequence). The CDR3 spells CASIQPMGAGAYNEQFF. The CDR3 region has the DNA TGTGCCAGCATCCAACCCATGGGGGCGGGAGCCTACAATGAGCAGTTCTTC.

This chain connects TRBV21-1 to TRBJ2-3; TRBD1 reflects the table's D call only, with no check against the DNA. TRBV21-1 is noted as a pseudogene. The CDR3 consists of 17 residues. CDR3 sequence (DNA): TGTGCCAGCAGCAAAAAGGTCAGGGCACCCGGATTCGATACGCAGTATTTT. Amino acid sequence: CASSKKVRAPGFDTQYF.

This clonotype was counted many times. J is TRBJ1-1 and V is TRBV27; D ambiguous. Germline CDR1 MNHEY, CDR2 SMNVEV (reference sequence). The ends were cut back, 5 bases at V and 2 bases at J, with 18 bases in the middle. The CDR3 sequence is 16 residues long. CDR3 protein: CASSPVEPLLNTEAFF. In nucleotides, the CDR3 is TGTGCCAGCAGTCCAGTCGAACCGCTTCTTAACACTGAAGCTTTCTTT.

As to this clonotype: Mismatch with germline at one junction end may stem from a read error. The genes are TRBV5-6 and TRBJ1-1, with D unclear. Germline V gene sequence: CDR1 SGHDT, CDR2 YYEEEE. CDR3 length equals 14 residues. CDR3 loop: CASSFGSGGTEDFF. The DNA for the CDR3 is TGTGCCAGCAGCTTTGGGTCAGGTGGCACTGAAGATTTCTTT.

This clonotype was seen a handful of times. The V call is TRBV10-1, the J call TRBJ2-2; 13 bases agree with TRBD2. This CDR3 is 17 amino acids long. Germline V gene lookup returns CDR1 WNHNN and CDR2 SYGVQD (reference sequence). Unmatched junction bases numbered 9, after V lost 7 bases and J lost 4 bases. Written as DNA, the CDR3 is TGCGCCAGCAACCCGGGACTAGCGGGGTCGGTCACCGGGGAGCTGTTTTTT. Amino acid sequence: CASNPGLAGSVTGELFF.

In this sample, this clonotype turned up a few times. The V gene is TRBV14, the J gene TRBJ1-4, with D hard to call. The germline V gene encodes CDR1 SGHDN and CDR2 FVKESK. The CDR3 is 16 amino acids. Trimming stripped 0 bases from V and 4 bases from J, with 12 bases between. The DNA of the CDR3 is TGTGCCAGCAGCCAAGATGGGCCAGGCCGTAATGAAAAACTGTTTTTT. It codes for CASSQDGPGRNEKLFF.

The rearrangement uses TRBV7-3 and TRBJ1-1; 7 bases are a match to TRBD1. This CDR3 is 15 amino acids long. Germline CDR1 reads SGHTA; CDR2 reads FQGTGA. Trimming took 0 bases from V and 5 from J; bases not matched to a gene: 6. CDR3 residues: CASSLTRQGRTEAFF. The DNA for the CDR3 is TGTGCCAGCAGCTTAACGCGACAGGGTCGGACTGAAGCTTTCTTT.

A word on this clonotype: This may come from a read error, since a much larger clone is one base off. J is TRBJ1-5 and V is TRBV20-1, with D maybe TRBD1 (6 bases). The J call is in doubt because the DNA end fits TRBJ2-3 better. Germline V lookup: CDR1 DFQATT, CDR2 SNEGSKA (reference sequence). There are 14 residues in the CDR3. CDR3 nucleotide sequence: TGCAGTGCTAGGAGCAACAGGGTTGGGCAGCCCCAGTATTTT. Its protein is CSARSNRVGQPQYF.

V usage is TRBV29-1 and J usage is TRBJ1-1; D ambiguous. Germline values: CDR1 SQVTM, CDR2 ANQGSEA. The CDR3 covers 13 residues. Trimming took off 4 bases at V and 1 base at J, with 10 bases between the two ends. The CDR3 loop reads CSVGIRENTEAFF. The CDR3 region has the DNA TGCAGCGTTGGTATACGGGAGAACACTGAAGCTTTCTTT.